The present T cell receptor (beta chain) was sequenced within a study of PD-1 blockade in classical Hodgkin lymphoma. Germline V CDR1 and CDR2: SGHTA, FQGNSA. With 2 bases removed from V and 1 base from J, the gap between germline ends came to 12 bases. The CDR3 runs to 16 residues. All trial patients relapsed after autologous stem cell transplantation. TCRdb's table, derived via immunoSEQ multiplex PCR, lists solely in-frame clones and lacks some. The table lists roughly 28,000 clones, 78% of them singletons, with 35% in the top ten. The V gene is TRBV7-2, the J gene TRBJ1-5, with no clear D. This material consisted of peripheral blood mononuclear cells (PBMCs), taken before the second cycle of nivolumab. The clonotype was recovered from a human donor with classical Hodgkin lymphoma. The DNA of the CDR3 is TGTGCCAGCAGCTTATTTCCCCAGGCAAGCAATCAGCCCCAGCATTTT. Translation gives CASSLFPQASNQPQHF.